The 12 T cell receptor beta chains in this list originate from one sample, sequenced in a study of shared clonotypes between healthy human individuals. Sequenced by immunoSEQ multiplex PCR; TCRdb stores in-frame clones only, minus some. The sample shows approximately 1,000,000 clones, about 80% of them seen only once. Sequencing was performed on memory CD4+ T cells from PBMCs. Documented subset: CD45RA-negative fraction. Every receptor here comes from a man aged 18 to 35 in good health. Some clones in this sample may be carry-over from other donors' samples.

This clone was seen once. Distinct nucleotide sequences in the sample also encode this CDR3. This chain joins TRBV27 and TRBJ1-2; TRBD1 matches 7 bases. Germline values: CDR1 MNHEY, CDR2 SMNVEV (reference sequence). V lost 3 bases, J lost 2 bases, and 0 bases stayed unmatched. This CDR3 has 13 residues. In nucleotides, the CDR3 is TGTGCCAGCAGTTTCAGGGGGAACTATGGCTACACCTTC. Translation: CASSFRGNYGYTF.

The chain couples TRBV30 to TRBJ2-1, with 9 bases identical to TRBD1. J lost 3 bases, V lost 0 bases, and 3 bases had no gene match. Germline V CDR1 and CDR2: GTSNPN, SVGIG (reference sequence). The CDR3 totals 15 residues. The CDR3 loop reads CAWSVGTGSYNEQFF. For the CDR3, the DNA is TGTGCCTGGAGTGTCGGGACAGGGAGCTACAATGAGCAGTTCTTC.

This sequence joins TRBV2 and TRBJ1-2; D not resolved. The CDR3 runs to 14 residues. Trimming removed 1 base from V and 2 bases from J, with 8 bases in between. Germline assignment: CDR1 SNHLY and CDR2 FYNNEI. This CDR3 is CASSEELGNYGYTF. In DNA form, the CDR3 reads TGTGCCAGCAGTGAAGAGCTGGGCAACTATGGCTACACCTTC.

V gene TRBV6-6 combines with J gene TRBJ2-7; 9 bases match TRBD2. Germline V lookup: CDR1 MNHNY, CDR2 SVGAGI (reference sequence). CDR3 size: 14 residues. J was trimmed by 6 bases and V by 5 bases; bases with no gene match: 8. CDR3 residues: CASSPSGRTGEQYF. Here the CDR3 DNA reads TGTGCCAGCAGTCCGAGCGGGAGGACGGGCGAGCAGTACTTC.

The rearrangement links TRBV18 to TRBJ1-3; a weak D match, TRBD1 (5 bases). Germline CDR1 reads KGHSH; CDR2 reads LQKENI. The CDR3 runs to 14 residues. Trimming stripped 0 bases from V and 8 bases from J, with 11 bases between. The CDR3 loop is CASSPPGLSDTIYF. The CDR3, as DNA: TGTGCCAGCTCACCACCGGGACTATCGGACACCATATATTTT.

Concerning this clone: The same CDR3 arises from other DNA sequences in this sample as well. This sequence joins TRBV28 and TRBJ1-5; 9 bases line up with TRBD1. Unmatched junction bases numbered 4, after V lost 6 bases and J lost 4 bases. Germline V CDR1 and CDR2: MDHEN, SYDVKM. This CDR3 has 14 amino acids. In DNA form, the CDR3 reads TGTGCCAGCAGCCCCGGGACAGGGAATCAGCCCCAGCATTTT. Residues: CASSPGTGNQPQHF.

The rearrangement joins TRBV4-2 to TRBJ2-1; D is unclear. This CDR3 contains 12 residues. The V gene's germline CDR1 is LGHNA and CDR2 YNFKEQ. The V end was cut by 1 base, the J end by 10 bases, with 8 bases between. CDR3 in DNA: TGTGCCAGCAGCCAAGGGCTGGGGGAGCAGTTCTTC. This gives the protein CASSQGLGEQFF.

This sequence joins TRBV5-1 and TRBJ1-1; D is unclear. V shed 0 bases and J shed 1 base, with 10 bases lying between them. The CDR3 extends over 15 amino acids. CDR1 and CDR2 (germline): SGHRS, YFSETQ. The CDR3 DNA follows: TGCGCCAGCAGCTTGGCCCCGAATTGGAACACTGAAGCTTTCTTT. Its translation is CASSLAPNWNTEAFF.

The CDR3: CASSLVSGGRSSYNEQFF. CDR3 nucleotides: TGCGCCAGCAGCTTGGTATCAGGGGGCCGAAGCTCCTACAATGAGCAGTTCTTC. The chain employs TRBV5-1 and TRBJ2-1, with 8 bases fitting TRBD1. V lost 0 bases, J lost 0 bases, and 8 bases stayed unmatched. This CDR3 has 18 amino acids. The germline CDR1 and CDR2 sequences are SGHRS and YFSETQ.

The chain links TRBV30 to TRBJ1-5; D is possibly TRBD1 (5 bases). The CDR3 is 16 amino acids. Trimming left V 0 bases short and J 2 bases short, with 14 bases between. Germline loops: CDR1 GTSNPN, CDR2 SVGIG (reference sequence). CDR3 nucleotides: TGTGCCTGGAGTGTAAAGGGGTTTTGGGGCAATCAGCCCCAGCATTTT. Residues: CAWSVKGFWGNQPQHF.

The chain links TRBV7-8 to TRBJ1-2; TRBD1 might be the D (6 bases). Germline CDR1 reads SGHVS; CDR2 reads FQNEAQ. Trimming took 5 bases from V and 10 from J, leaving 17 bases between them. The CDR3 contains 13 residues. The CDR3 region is CASSPGGAWDYTF. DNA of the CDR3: TGTGCCAGCAGCCCTGGGGGGGCCTGGGACTACACCTTC.

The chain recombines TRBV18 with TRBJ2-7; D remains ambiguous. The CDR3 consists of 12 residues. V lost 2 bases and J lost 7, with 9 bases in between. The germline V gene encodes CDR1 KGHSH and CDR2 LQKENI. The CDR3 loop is CASSPNDLEQYF. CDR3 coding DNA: TGTGCCAGCTCACCAAATGACTTGGAGCAGTACTTC.